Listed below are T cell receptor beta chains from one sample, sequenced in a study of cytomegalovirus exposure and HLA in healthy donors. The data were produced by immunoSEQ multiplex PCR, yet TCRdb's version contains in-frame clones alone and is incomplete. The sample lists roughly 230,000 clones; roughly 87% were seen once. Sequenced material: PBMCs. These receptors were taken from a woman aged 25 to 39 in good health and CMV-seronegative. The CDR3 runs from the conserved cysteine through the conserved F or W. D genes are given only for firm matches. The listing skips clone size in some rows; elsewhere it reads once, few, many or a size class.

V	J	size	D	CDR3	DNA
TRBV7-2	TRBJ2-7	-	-	CASRGGFDEQYF	TGTGCCAGCAGGGGCGGTTTCGACGAGCAGTACTTC
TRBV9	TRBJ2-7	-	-	CASSRGQDATYEQYF	TGTGCCAGCAGCAGGGGTCAGGACGCTACCTACGAGCAGTACTTC
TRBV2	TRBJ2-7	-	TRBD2	CASRGGLSTYEQYF	TGTGCCAGCAGGGGGGGACTATCCACCTACGAGCAGTACTTC
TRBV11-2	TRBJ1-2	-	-	CASSLDYRHGTPLLDYGYTF	TGTGCCAGCAGCTTAGACTACCGGCACGGGACTCCGCTACTTGACTATGGCTACACCTTC
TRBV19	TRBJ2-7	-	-	CASSIRLAYEQYF	TGTGCCAGTAGTATTCGACTGGCCTACGAGCAGTACTTC
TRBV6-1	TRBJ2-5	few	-	CASSVDYQETQYF	TGTGCCAGCAGTGTGGACTACCAAGAGACCCAGTACTTC
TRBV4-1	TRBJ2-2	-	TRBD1	CASSPKQGDGGELFF	TGCGCCAGCAGCCCCAAACAGGGGGATGGCGGGGAGCTGTTTTTT
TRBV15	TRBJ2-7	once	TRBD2	CATSRGLAGRSYEQYF	TGTGCCACCAGCAGAGGACTAGCGGGAAGATCCTACGAGCAGTACTTC
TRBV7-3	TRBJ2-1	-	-	CASSLNGEVNEQFF	TGTGCCAGCAGCTTAAATGGCGAGGTGAATGAGCAGTTCTTC
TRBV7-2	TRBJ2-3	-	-	CASSLSKPPGTDTQYF	TGTGCCAGCAGCTTAAGCAAGCCGCCTGGCACAGATACGCAGTATTTT
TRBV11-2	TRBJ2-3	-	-	CASSLGWKSTDTQYF	TGTGCCAGCAGCTTAGGTTGGAAAAGCACAGATACGCAGTATTTT
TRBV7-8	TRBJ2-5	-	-	CASSLGLSVLGGGEQETQYF	TGTGCCAGCAGCTTAGGGTTGTCGGTACTCGGGGGCGGGGAACAAGAGACCCAGTACTTC
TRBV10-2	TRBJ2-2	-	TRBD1	CASTPDRVYDTGELFF	TGCGCCAGCACCCCGGACAGGGTTTATGACACCGGGGAGCTGTTTTTT
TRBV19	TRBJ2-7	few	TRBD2	CASSNAGEFYEQYF	TGTGCCAGTAGTAACGCGGGAGAATTCTACGAGCAGTACTTC
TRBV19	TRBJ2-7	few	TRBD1	CASSPDRVRNEQYF	TGTGCCAGTAGTCCGGACAGGGTTCGTAACGAGCAGTACTTC
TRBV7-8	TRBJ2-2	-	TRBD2	CASSLVPAGGPDTGELFF	TGTGCCAGCAGCTTAGTTCCAGCGGGAGGGCCGGACACCGGGGAGCTGTTTTTT
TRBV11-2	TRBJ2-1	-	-	CASSLDQTRSSYNEQFF	TGTGCCAGCAGCTTAGATCAGACTAGGAGCTCCTACAATGAGCAGTTCTTC
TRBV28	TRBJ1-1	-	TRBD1	CAIRTGGFIGTEAFF	TGTGCCATCCGGACAGGGGGATTTATTGGCACTGAAGCTTTCTTT
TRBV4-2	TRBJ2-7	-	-	CASSPVFAANSYEQYF	TGTGCCAGCAGCCCAGTATTTGCGGCCAACTCCTACGAGCAGTACTTC
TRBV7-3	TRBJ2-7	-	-	CASSPPGSYEQYF	TGTGCCAGCAGCCCACCGGGCTCCTACGAGCAGTACTTC
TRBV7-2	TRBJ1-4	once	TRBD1	CASSPKWVQGGEKLFF	TGTGCCAGCAGCCCCAAGTGGGTACAGGGGGGGGAAAAACTGTTTTTT
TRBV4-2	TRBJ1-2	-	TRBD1	CASSPGQVSYGYTF	TGTGCCAGCAGCCCGGGACAGGTCTCCTATGGCTACACCTTC
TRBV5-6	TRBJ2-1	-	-	CASSLEGGGYNEQFF	TGTGCCAGCAGCTTGGAAGGGGGAGGCTACAATGAGCAGTTCTTC
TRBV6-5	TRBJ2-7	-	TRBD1	CASSYNRDRGTYEQYF	TGTGCCAGCAGTTACAACCGGGACAGGGGGACCTACGAGCAGTACTTC
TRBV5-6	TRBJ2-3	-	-	CASSLAVRGTDTQYF	TGTGCCAGCAGCTTGGCCGTCAGGGGCACAGATACGCAGTATTTT
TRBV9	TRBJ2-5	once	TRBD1	CASSARDRDVKTQYF	TGTGCCAGCAGCGCACGGGACAGGGATGTAAAGACCCAGTACTTC
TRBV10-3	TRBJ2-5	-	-	CAISDQGRKTQYF	TGTGCCATCAGTGATCAGGGAAGGAAGACCCAGTACTTC
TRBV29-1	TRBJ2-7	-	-	CSACTSYEQYF	TGCAGCGCCTGTACAAGCTACGAGCAGTACTTC
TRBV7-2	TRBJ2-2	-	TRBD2	CASGRREGHLYGELFF	TGTGCCAGCGGCAGGCGGGAGGGCCATTTATACGGGGAGCTGTTTTTT
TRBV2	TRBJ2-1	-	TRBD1	CASSSSRTGNSYNEQFF	TGTGCCAGCAGTTCGTCCCGGACAGGGAACTCCTACAATGAGCAGTTCTTC
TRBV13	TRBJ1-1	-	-	CASSLGTTTTEAFF	TGTGCCAGCAGCTTAGGGACAACGACCACTGAAGCTTTCTTT
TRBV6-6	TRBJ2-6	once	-	CASSSAMTSGANVLTF	TGTGCCAGCAGTTCGGCCATGACCTCTGGGGCCAACGTCCTGACTTTC